The 30 T cell receptor beta chains listed next were all sequenced from one sample in a study of blood T cell repertoires in COVID-19. Clones were sequenced by immunoSEQ multiplex PCR, and TCRdb holds only the in-frame ones, with some missing. Seen here are 40,000 to 55,000 clones, roughly 84% observed once, and the top ten hold about 4.4%. Source material: peripheral blood. The receptor set was obtained from a man in his fifties or sixties with active COVID-19.

The chain has TRBV20-1 and TRBJ2-7, with D unresolved. Germline-derived CDR1 and CDR2 are DFQATT and SNEGSKA (reference sequence). The V and J ends lost 0 bases and 3 bases respectively, with 3 bases between them. This CDR3 region has 11 residues. CDR3 in DNA: TGCAGTGCTAGAGAATACTACGAGCAGTACTTC. Residues: CSAREYYEQYF.

The gene calls are TRBV12-2 and TRBJ2-2; the table names TRBD1, a call not compared with the DNA. TRBV12-2 represents a pseudogene. This CDR3 contains 14 residues. CDR3 bases: TGTGCAAGTCGCTGGGACAGGAACACCGGGGAGCTGTTTTTT. This encodes CASRWDRNTGELFF.

This rearrangement joins TRBV10-3 to TRBJ1-5, with a possible D match to TRBD1 (5 bases). Trimming left V 2 bases short and J 4 bases short, with 18 bases between. This CDR3 has 17 residues. Germline CDR1 reads ENHRY; CDR2 reads SYGVKD. This chain's CDR3 is CAISETGGRRVNQPQHF. In DNA form, the CDR3 reads TGTGCCATCAGTGAGACGGGGGGACGACGGGTTAATCAGCCCCAGCATTTT.

V is TRBV2 and J is TRBJ1-2; TRBD1 agrees at 8 bases. This CDR3 has 14 amino acids. The junction had 8 bases not matched to a gene; V was cut back by 7 bases and J by 4 bases. In germline, CDR1 is SNHLY, CDR2 FYNNEI. CDR3 loop: CASTSGTGIYGYTF. The DNA of the CDR3 is TGTGCCAGCACCAGCGGGACAGGCATCTATGGCTACACCTTC.

The chain links TRBV4-3 to TRBJ2-5, with a weak D call TRBD2 (7 bases). The CDR3 covers 19 residues. Per the germline V gene, CDR1 is LGHNA and CDR2 is YSLEER. Trimming removed 4 bases at V and 3 bases at J, with 27 bases between. CDR3 in amino acids: CASSLTAGGGAITEETQYF. The CDR3 DNA is TGCGCCAGCAGCCTAACCGCGGGTGGGGGGGCGATTACGGAAGAGACCCAGTACTTC.

The chain employs TRBV24-1 and TRBJ2-3; D unclear. Germline-derived CDR1 and CDR2 are KGHDR and SFDVKD. V shed 4 bases and J shed 4 bases, with 8 bases lying between them. The length of the CDR3 is 13 residues. The CDR3 region is CATSDMAADTQYF. The CDR3 nucleotides are TGTGCCACCAGTGACATGGCTGCAGATACGCAGTATTTT.

The rearrangement joins TRBV19 to TRBJ2-2, with 7 bases that match TRBD2. CDR3 length: 14 amino acids. Germline V gene data show CDR1 as LNHDA and CDR2 as SQIVND (reference sequence). The V and J ends lost 6 bases and 7 bases, in that order; junction bases with no gene match: 8. The chain's CDR3 is CASRTGEGIGELFF. The CDR3 DNA follows: TGTGCCAGTAGAACCGGGGAGGGGATCGGGGAGCTGTTTTTT.

The chain combines TRBV4-1 with TRBJ1-5; perhaps TRBD1 as D (6 bases). The CDR3 covers 16 residues. CDR1 is MGHRA and CDR2 is YSYEKL in the germline V gene. V was cut by 0 bases and J by 3 bases, with 12 bases left in between. CDR3 sequence (DNA): TGCGCCAGCAGCCAAGATTCGAACAGGGTCAATCAGCCCCAGCATTTT. Translated, it gives CASSQDSNRVNQPQHF.

In its sample, this clone was seen once. CDR3 in amino acids: CAIALAVRETQYF. The CDR3 DNA reads TGTGCCATCGCATTAGCGGTTCGGGAGACCCAGTACTTC. The chain combines TRBV10-3 with TRBJ2-5; maybe TRBD2 (6 bases). From germline, CDR1 is ENHRY and CDR2 SYGVKD. This CDR3 has 13 residues. V dropped 8 bases and J dropped 5 bases, with 15 bases sitting between them.

The chain recombines TRBV5-1 with TRBJ2-7; weak D call: TRBD1 (6 bases). V was shortened by 5 bases and J by 0 bases, with 15 bases between the two germline ends. Germline V CDR1 and CDR2: SGHRS, YFSETQ. The CDR3 loop spans 15 amino acids. The CDR3 spells CASSYDRTSSYEQYF. CDR3 coding DNA: TGCGCCAGCAGTTATGACAGGACGAGCTCCTACGAGCAGTACTTC.

The gene calls are TRBV27 and TRBJ2-7; D remains ambiguous. V lost 6 bases and J lost 3, with 9 bases in between. The CDR3 is 12 amino acids. From germline, CDR1 is MNHEY and CDR2 SMNVEV (reference sequence). DNA for the CDR3: TGTGCCAGCAGCCCGGGTTTCTACGAGCAGTACTTC. This translates into CASSPGFYEQYF.

The chain carries TRBV18 and TRBJ1-2; no clear D. CDR3 length: 12 residues. V lost 3 bases and J 8 bases, leaving 10 bases between the germline ends. Germline loops: CDR1 KGHSH, CDR2 LQKENI. DNA for the CDR3: TGTGCCAGCTCACCTGAGGGTGGCGGCTACACCTTC. It yields the protein CASSPEGGGYTF. Looking up the rest from reference TRBV18 and TRBJ1-2 gives the full variable domain: NAGVMQNPRHLVRRRGQEARLRCSPMKGHSHVYWYRQLPEEGLKFMVYLQKENIIDESGMPKERFSAEFPKEGPSILRIQQVVRGDSAAYFCASSPEGGGYTFGSGTRLTVV.

The CDR3 DNA follows: TGTGCCAGCAGTTCATCAGGGGTTCTGGGCTACACCTTC. Protein product: CASSSSGVLGYTF. The chain employs TRBV28 and TRBJ1-2, with a weak D call TRBD1 (6 bases). This CDR3 region has 13 residues. V lost 4 bases and J 8 bases, leaving 14 bases between the germline ends. Germline lookup yields CDR1 MDHEN and CDR2 SYDVKM.

This rearrangement joins TRBV5-1 to TRBJ2-2; TRBD2 matches at 7 bases. The CDR3 sequence is 16 residues long. V was pared by 1 base and J by 1 base, with 4 bases of the junction left unmatched. CDR1 is SGHRS and CDR2 is YFSETQ in the germline V gene. As DNA, the CDR3 is TGCGCCAGCAGCTTGTATGGCGGGGGGAACACCGGGGAGCTGTTTTTT. It codes for CASSLYGGGNTGELFF. The variable domain in full, with the rest retrieved from reference TRBV5-1 and TRBJ2-2, is KAGVTQTPRYLIKTRGQQVTLSCSPISGHRSVSWYQQTPGQGLQFLFEYFSETQRNKGNFPGRFSGRQFSNSRSEMNVSTLELGDSALYLCASSLYGGGNTGELFFGEGSRLTVL.

The rearrangement joins TRBV19 to TRBJ1-1, with no clear D. The V gene's germline CDR1 is LNHDA and CDR2 SQIVND (reference sequence). The CDR3 is made up of 13 amino acids. Trimming pared 6 bases from V and 1 base from J, leaving 9 bases between. CDR3 residues: CASSVGENTEAFF. Here the CDR3 DNA reads TGTGCCAGTAGCGTAGGAGAGAACACTGAAGCTTTCTTT. Filled out from reference TRBV19 and TRBJ1-1, the complete variable domain reads DGGITQSPKYLFRKEGQNVTLSCEQNLNHDAMYWYRQDPGQGLRLIYYSQIVNDFQKGDIAEGYSVSREKKESFPLTVTSAQKNPTAFYLCASSVGENTEAFFGQGTRLTVV.

The rearrangement joins TRBV28 to TRBJ2-1; D call uncertain. Trimming cost V 2 bases and J 8 bases, with 4 bases left between them. Germline-derived CDR1 and CDR2 are MDHEN and SYDVKM. The CDR3 totals 11 residues. CDR3 region: CASSLGYEQFF. CDR3 nucleotides: TGTGCCAGCAGTTTAGGCTATGAGCAGTTCTTC.

The genes are TRBV3-1 (or the pseudogene TRBV3-2) and TRBJ2-7; D is possibly TRBD2 (5 bases). The CDR3 has 15 residues. V gave up 0 bases and J gave up 0 bases, with 9 bases separating them. Germline CDR1 reads LGHDT; CDR2 reads YNNKEL (reference sequence). CDR3 sequence (DNA): TGTGCCAGCAGCCAAGATGACGGACTCTCCTACGAGCAGTACTTC. Amino acids: CASSQDDGLSYEQYF.

The chain employs TRBV6-1 and TRBJ1-1; weak D call: TRBD1 (5 bases). Per germline, CDR1 MNHNS and CDR2 SASEGT. The CDR3 is made up of 13 amino acids. V lost 3 bases and J 1 base, leaving 6 bases between the germline ends. The chain's CDR3 is CASSDGQNTEAFF. The CDR3 DNA follows: TGTGCCAGCAGTGACGGACAGAACACTGAAGCTTTCTTT.

The rearrangement uses TRBV6-5 and TRBJ1-1; D possibly corresponds to TRBD1 (5 bases). Per germline, CDR1 MNHEY and CDR2 SVGAGI. V was trimmed by 0 bases and J by 2 bases, leaving 10 bases between them. CDR3 length equals 15 residues. CDR3 nucleotide sequence: TGTGCCAGCAGTTACTCGACCTGGGGCAACACTGAAGCTTTCTTT. It specifies CASSYSTWGNTEAFF.

V and J are TRBV12-2 and TRBJ2-7; the table's D call, TRBD2, was not checked against the DNA. TRBV12-2 is shown as a pseudogene. The CDR3 sequence is 14 residues long. CDR3 DNA: TGTGCAAGTCGCTTATCGAGGCAGCTCTACGAGCAGTACTTC. Its translation is CASRLSRQLYEQYF.

J is TRBJ2-2 and V is TRBV13; D possibly corresponds to TRBD1 (6 bases). Germline CDR1 reads PRHDT; CDR2 reads FYEKMQ (reference sequence). The CDR3 is made up of 15 amino acids. V dropped 2 bases and J dropped 6 bases, with 13 bases sitting between them. CDR3 in DNA: TGTGCCAGCAGCTTAAGTTGGGGGCCGGCCGGGGAGCTGTTTTTT. Protein product: CASSLSWGPAGELFF.

This chain links TRBV6-4 with TRBJ2-7; 9 bases map to TRBD1. The length of the CDR3 is 14 residues. V lost 3 bases to trimming and J lost 3 bases; unmatched junction nucleotides: 3. Germline V gene lookup returns CDR1 MRHNA and CDR2 SNTAGT. This CDR3 is CASSEPGQGYEQYF. The CDR3 nucleotides read TGTGCCAGCAGTGAACCGGGACAGGGCTACGAGCAGTACTTC.

The V call is TRBV5-1, the J call TRBJ2-2; TRBD2 aligns across 9 bases. From germline, CDR1 is SGHRS and CDR2 YFSETQ. Trimming removed 4 bases from V and 5 bases from J; junction bases left unmatched: 9. The CDR3 has 16 amino acids. Here the CDR3 reads CASSEVAGALTGELFF. DNA for the CDR3: TGCGCCAGCAGCGAGGTAGCGGGGGCCCTAACCGGGGAGCTGTTTTTT.

This clone was seen more than once but under ten times. V gene TRBV2 combines with J gene TRBJ1-2; 7 nucleotides line up with TRBD1. CDR3 length: 14 residues. V was clipped by 4 bases and J by 4 bases; unmatched bases: 6. The germline CDR1 and CDR2 sequences are SNHLY and FYNNEI. This CDR3 reads CASSAPRDSYGYTF. The CDR3 nucleotides read TGTGCCAGCAGTGCCCCTAGGGACAGCTATGGCTACACCTTC.

The V gene is TRBV7-9, the J gene TRBJ2-7; 9 bases fit TRBD1. In germline, CDR1 is SEHNR, CDR2 FQNEAQ (reference sequence). This CDR3 is 16 amino acids long. The trim removed 4 bases at V and 1 base at J, leaving 8 bases unmatched. Here the CDR3 reads CASSSPGGQGSYEQYF. The DNA of the CDR3 is TGTGCCAGCAGCTCCCCGGGGGGACAGGGATCCTACGAGCAGTACTTC.

The chain combines TRBV10-3 with TRBJ2-3, with 7 positions matching TRBD1. The germline V gene has CDR1 ENHRY and CDR2 SYGVKD. With 5 bases clipped from V and 3 bases from J, the junction kept 8 bases outside the gene matches. The CDR3 has 15 amino acids. The CDR3 region has the DNA TGTGCCATCAGTTTACAGGGGTCGACGACAGATACGCAGTATTTT. Its translation is CAISLQGSTTDTQYF.

This rearrangement joins TRBV7-9 to TRBJ2-2; perhaps TRBD1 as D (5 bases). Per germline, CDR1 SEHNR and CDR2 FQNEAQ (reference sequence). Between the trimmed V and J ends, which lost 1 base and 4 bases, there was a span of 10 bases. This CDR3 region has 15 residues. Written as DNA, the CDR3 is TGTGCCAGCAGCTTAGAGGGGTCCAGCACCGGGGAGCTGTTTTTT. This sequence encodes CASSLEGSSTGELFF.

The V gene is TRBV4-3, the J gene TRBJ2-7, with D possibly matching TRBD1 (6 bases). The CDR3 runs 15 residues. The germline gives CDR1 LGHNA, CDR2 YSLEER. Trimming pared 1 base from V and 5 bases from J, leaving 15 bases between. CDR3 protein: CASSQVLGAINEQYF. The CDR3, as DNA: TGCGCCAGCAGCCAAGTATTGGGGGCGATCAACGAGCAGTACTTC.

The table lists this clone with a few counts. The chain couples TRBV24-1 to TRBJ2-2; 7 bases line up with TRBD1. The germline V gene encodes CDR1 KGHDR and CDR2 SFDVKD. The CDR3 runs to 15 residues. V trimming: 4 bases; J trimming: 6 bases; junction bases outside the gene matches: 7. In DNA, the CDR3 is TGTGCCACCAGTGACCCTGGACAGGATCCCGGGGAGCTGTTTTTT. Residues: CATSDPGQDPGELFF.

This clone was found once. The chain is built from TRBV5-1 and TRBJ2-3, with 8 bases matching TRBD1. The V segment lost 0 bases and the J segment 1 base; nucleotides outside the gene matches: 13. Germline CDR1 is SGHRS and CDR2 is YFSETQ. CDR3 length: 19 amino acids. CDR3 in DNA: TGCGCCAGCAGCTTGGTCCCCATGGCGCCGACAGGGGGCACAGATACGCAGTATTTT. Its translation: CASSLVPMAPTGGTDTQYF.